A single sample is the source of the 3 T cell receptor beta chains below, sequenced in a study of shared clonotypes between healthy human individuals. The protocol was immunoSEQ multiplex PCR, while the TCRdb copy is restricted to in-frame clones and leaves out a portion. Of fewer than 2.5 million clones in the sample, 90% to 95% were seen once. Material for sequencing was naive CD4+ T cells from PBMCs. The subset was: CD45RA+ positively selected. All receptors come from a man younger than 35 in good health. Some clones in this sample may be carry-over from other donors' samples.

V gene TRBV30 combines with J gene TRBJ1-6; no firm D call. V lost 5 bases and J lost 5, with 7 bases in between. The CDR3 is 12 residues long. Germline CDR1 and CDR2: GTSNPN and SVGIG (reference sequence). The CDR3 nucleotides are TGTGCCTGGGGGAACCATAATTCACCCCTCCACTTT. This codes for CAWGNHNSPLHF.

This clone appeared once. The chain combines TRBV30 with TRBJ2-1; possible D gene TRBD2, 6 bases. Trimming shortened V by 0 bases and J by 10 bases, and 19 bases separated the two germline ends. CDR1 is GTSNPN and CDR2 is SVGIG in the germline V gene (reference sequence). This CDR3 spans 15 amino acids. CDR3 in amino acids: CAWSVSGWVPREQFF. The CDR3 DNA reads TGTGCCTGGAGTGTAAGCGGGTGGGTCCCCAGAGAGCAGTTCTTC.

Points on this clone: This specimen includes other DNA sequences encoding the same CDR3. V usage is TRBV19 and J usage is TRBJ2-1; weak D call: TRBD2 (6 bases). This CDR3 contains 13 residues. The V gene's germline CDR1 is LNHDA and CDR2 SQIVND (reference sequence). The V gene lost 1 base and the J gene lost 8 bases, with 9 bases spanning the gap. The DNA of the CDR3 is TGTGCCAGTAGTATAGCGGGCGGGGATGAGCAGTTCTTC. Its translation: CASSIAGGDEQFF.